This TCR beta chain was identified in a study of regulatory T cells in long-lasting Graves disease. This clonotype showed up many times. As to time point: newly diagnosed GD, antithyroid drugs for less than 3 months. PBMC-derived RNA was used for the TCR library. Arm-PCR of CDR3 regions and iRepertoire HTBI primers were the basis on which TCR beta libraries were built. TCRdb used MiXCR to reprocess the multiplex PCR reads, holding one entry per CDR3 protein. The table includes around 400,000 distinct CDR3 sequences, less than 20% detected once. V lost 5 bases and J lost 0; bases outside the gene matches: 3. Germline V gene sequence: CDR1 SEHNR, CDR2 FQNEAQ (reference sequence). This CDR3 has 15 amino acids.

The J gene is TRBJ2-3, the V gene TRBV7-9; 9 bases fit TRBD1. This clonotype was obtained from a female donor with Graves disease. Source: peripheral blood mononuclear cells (PBMCs), taken at new diagnosis, from a patient treated with antithyroid drugs. For the CDR3, the DNA is TGTGCCAGCAGCACCGGGACAGGGAGCACAGATACGCAGTATTTT. It specifies CASSTGTGSTDTQYF.